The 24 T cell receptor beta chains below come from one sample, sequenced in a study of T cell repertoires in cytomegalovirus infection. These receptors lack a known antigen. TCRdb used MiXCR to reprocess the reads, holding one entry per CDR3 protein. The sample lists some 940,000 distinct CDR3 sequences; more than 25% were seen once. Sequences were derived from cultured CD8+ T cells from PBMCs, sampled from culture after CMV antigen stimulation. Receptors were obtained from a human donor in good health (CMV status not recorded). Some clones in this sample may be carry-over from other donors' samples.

The CDR3 DNA reads TGTGCCAGCAGCTTAGAGGTAGCACAGACCCAGTACTTC. It is translated as CASSLEVAQTQYF. The V call is TRBV7-6, the J call TRBJ2-5; D unresolved. Germline loops: CDR1 SGHVS, CDR2 FNYEAQ. The CDR3 is 13 residues long. Trimming took 1 base from V and 6 from J, leaving 9 bases between them.

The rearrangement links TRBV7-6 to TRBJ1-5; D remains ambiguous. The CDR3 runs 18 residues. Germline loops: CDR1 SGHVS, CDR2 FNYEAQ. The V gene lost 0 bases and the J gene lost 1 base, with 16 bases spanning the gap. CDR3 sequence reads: CASSLAPLGSLSNQPQHF. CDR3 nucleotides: TGTGCCAGCAGCTTAGCCCCTCTAGGGTCTTTGAGCAATCAGCCCCAGCATTTT.

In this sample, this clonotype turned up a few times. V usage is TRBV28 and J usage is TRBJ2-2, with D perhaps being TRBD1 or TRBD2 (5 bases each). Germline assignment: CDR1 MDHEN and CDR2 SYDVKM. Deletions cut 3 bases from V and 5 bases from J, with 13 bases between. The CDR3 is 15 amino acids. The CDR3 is CASSFMGVRTGELFF. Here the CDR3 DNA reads TGTGCCAGCAGTTTTATGGGGGTTCGAACCGGGGAGCTGTTTTTT.

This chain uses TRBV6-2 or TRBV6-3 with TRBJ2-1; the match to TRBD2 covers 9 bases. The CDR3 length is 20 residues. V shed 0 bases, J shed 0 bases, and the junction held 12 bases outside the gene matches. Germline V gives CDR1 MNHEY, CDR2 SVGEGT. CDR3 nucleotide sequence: TGTGCCAGCAGTTACTCGTTAGCGGGGGACCCTACTAGCTCCTACAATGAGCAGTTCTTC. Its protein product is CASSYSLAGDPTSSYNEQFF.

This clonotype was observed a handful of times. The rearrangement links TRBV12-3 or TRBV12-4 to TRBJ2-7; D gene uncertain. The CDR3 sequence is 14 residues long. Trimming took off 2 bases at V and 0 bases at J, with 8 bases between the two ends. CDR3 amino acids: CASSLSGFSYEQYV. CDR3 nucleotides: TGTGCCAGCAGTTTATCTGGTTTCTCCTACGAGCAGTACGTC.

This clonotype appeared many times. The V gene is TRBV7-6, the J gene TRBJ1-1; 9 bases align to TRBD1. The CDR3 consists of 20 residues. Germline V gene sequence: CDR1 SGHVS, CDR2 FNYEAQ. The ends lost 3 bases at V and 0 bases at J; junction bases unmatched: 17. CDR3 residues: CASSFSKGGTGTNMNTEAFF. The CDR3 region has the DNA TGTGCCAGCAGCTTCTCTAAAGGGGGGACAGGGACTAACATGAACACTGAAGCTTTCTTT.

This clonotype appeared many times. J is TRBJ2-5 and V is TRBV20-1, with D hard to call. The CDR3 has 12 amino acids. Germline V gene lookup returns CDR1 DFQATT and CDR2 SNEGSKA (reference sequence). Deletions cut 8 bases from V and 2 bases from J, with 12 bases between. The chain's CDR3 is CSSQDLQETQYF. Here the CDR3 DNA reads TGCAGTTCCCAGGATTTACAAGAGACCCAGTACTTC.

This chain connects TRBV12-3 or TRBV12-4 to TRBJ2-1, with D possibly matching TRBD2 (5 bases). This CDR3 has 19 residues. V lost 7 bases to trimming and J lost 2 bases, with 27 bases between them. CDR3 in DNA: TGTGCCAGCACCACCCTCTTCAACCTAACGGGATTCCCCTACAATGAGCAGTTCTTC. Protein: CASTTLFNLTGFPYNEQFF.

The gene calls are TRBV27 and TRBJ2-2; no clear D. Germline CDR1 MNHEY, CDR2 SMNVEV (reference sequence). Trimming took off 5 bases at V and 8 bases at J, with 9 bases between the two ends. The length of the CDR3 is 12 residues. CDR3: CASSHYGGELFF. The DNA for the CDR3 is TGTGCCAGCAGTCACTATGGAGGGGAGCTGTTTTTT.

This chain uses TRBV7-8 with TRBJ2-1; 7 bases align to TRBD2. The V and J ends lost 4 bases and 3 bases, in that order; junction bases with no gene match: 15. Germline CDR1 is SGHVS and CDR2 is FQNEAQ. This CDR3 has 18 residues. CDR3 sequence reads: CASSSKHRAGRNYNEQFF. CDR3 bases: TGTGCCAGCAGCTCCAAACACCGAGCGGGACGAAACTACAATGAGCAGTTCTTC.

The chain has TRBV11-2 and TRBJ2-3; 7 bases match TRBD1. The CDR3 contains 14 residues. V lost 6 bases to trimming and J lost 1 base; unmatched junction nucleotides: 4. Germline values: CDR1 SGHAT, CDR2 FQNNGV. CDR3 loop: CASRTGQGTDTQYF. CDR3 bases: TGTGCCAGCAGGACCGGACAGGGCACAGATACGCAGTATTTT.

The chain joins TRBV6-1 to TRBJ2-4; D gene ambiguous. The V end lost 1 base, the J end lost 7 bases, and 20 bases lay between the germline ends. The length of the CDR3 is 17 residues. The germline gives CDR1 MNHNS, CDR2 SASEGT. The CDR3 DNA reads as TGTGCCAGCAGTGAAGGGGTAGCTTATCGGGTCGGGAACATTCAGTACTTC. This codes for CASSEGVAYRVGNIQYF.

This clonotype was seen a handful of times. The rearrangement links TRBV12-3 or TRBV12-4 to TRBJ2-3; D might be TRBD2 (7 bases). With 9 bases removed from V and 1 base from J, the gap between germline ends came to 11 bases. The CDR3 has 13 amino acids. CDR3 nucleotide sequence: TGTGCCAGTTTAGGGGGGGGCACAGATACGCAGTATTTT. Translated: CASLGGGTDTQYF.

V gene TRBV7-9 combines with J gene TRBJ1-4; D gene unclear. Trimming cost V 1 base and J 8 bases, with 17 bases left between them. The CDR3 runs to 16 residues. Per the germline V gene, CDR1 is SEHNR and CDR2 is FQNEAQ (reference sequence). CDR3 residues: CASSLGDTGPGEKLFF. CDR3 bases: TGTGCCAGCAGCTTAGGTGACACTGGCCCGGGGGAAAAACTGTTTTTT. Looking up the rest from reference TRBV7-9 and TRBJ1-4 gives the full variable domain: DTGVSQNPRHKITKRGQNVTFRCDPISEHNRLYWYRQTLGQGPEFLTYFQNEAQLEKSRLLSDRFSAERPKGSFSTLEIQRTEQGDSAMYLCASSLGDTGPGEKLFFGSGTQLSVL.

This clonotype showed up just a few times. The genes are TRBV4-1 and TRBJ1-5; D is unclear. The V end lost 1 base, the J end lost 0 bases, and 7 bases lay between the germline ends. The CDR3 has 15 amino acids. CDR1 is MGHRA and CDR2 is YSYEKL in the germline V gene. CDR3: CASSQGKNSNQPQHF. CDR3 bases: TGCGCCAGCAGCCAAGGGAAAAATAGCAATCAGCCCCAGCATTTT.

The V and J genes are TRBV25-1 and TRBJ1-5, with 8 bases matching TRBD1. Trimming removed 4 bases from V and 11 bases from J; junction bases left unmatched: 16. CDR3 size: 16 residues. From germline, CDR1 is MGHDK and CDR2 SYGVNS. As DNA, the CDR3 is TGTGCCAGCAGTGCGACAGGGGTCGAGGGGGGGGGAGCCCAGCATTTT. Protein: CASSATGVEGGGAQHF.

The CDR3 is CASSQEDGNQPQHF. The CDR3 coding sequence is TGCGCCAGCAGCCAAGAGGACGGCAATCAGCCCCAGCATTTT. The chain employs TRBV4-1 and TRBJ1-5; D unresolved. This CDR3 contains 14 residues. Trimming removed 0 bases at V and 2 bases at J, with 5 bases between. Germline loops: CDR1 MGHRA, CDR2 YSYEKL.

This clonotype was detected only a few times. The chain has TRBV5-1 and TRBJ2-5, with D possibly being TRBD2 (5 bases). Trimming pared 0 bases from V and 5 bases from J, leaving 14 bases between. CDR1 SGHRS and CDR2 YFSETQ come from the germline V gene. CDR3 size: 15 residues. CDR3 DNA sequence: TGCGCCAGCAGCTTGGTTCCGGGAACCCAGGAGACCCAGTACTTC. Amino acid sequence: CASSLVPGTQETQYF.

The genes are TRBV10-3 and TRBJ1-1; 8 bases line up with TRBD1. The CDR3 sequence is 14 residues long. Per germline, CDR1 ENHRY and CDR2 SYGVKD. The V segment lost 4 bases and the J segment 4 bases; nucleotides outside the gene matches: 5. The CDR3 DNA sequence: TGTGCCATCAGTGGAGACAGGGGAAGCACTGAAGCTTTCTTT. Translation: CAISGDRGSTEAFF.

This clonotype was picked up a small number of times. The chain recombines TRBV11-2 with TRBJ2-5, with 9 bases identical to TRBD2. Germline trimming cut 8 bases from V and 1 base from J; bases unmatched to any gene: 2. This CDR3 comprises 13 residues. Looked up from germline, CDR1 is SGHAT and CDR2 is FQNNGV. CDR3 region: CASLAGAQETQYF. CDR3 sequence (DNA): TGTGCCAGCTTAGCGGGGGCCCAAGAGACCCAGTACTTC.

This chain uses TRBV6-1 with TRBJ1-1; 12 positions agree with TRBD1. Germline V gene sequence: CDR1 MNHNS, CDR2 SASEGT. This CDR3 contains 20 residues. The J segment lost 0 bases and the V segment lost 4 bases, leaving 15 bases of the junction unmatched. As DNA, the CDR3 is TGTGCCAGCAGTGGAGGGACAGGGGGCGGAGAGCCGGCCCTGAACACTGAAGCTTTCTTT. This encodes CASSGGTGGGEPALNTEAFF.

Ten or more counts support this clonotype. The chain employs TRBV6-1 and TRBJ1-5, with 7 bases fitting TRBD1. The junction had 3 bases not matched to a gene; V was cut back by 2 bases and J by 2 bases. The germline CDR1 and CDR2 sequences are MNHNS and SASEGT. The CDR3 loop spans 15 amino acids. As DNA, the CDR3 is TGTGCCAGCAGTGAATATCAGGGGGGCAATCAGCCCCAGCATTTT. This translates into CASSEYQGGNQPQHF.

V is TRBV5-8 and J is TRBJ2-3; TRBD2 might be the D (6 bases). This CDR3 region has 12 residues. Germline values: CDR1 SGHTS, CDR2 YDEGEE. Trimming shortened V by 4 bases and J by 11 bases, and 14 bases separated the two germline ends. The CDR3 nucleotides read TGTGCCAGCAGCCCCCGACTAGGGGAGCAGTATTTT. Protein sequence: CASSPRLGEQYF.

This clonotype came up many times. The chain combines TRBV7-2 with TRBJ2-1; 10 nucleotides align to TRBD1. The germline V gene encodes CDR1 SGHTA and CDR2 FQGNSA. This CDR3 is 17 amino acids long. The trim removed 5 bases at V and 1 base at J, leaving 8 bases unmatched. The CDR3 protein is CASSLRDRGGSYNEQFF. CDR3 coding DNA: TGTGCCAGCAGCCTACGGGACAGGGGAGGTTCCTACAATGAGCAGTTCTTC.